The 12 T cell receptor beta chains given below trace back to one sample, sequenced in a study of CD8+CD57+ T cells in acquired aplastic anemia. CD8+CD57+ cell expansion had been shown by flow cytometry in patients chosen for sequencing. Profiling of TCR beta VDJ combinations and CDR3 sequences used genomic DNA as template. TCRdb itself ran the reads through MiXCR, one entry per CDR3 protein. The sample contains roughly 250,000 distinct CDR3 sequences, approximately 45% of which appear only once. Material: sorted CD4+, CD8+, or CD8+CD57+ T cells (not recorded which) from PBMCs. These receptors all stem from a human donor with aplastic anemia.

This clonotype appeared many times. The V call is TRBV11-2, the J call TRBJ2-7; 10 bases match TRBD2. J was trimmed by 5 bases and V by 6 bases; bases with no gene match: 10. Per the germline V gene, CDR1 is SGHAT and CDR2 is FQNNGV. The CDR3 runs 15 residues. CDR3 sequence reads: CASRRLAGENHEQYF. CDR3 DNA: TGTGCCAGCAGACGGCTAGCGGGGGAAAACCACGAGCAGTACTTC.

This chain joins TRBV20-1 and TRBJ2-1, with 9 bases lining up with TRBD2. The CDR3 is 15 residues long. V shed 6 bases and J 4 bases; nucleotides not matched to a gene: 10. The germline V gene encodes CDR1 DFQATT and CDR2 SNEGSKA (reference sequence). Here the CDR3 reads CSAIVLAGTYNEQFF. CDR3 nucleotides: TGCAGTGCCATAGTACTAGCGGGCACGTACAATGAGCAGTTCTTC.

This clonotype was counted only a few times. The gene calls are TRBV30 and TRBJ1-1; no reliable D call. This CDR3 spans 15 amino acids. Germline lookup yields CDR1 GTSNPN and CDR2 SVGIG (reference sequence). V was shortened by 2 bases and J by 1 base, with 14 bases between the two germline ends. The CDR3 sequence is CAWSSTAGKNTEAFF. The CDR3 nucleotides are TGTGCCTGGAGTTCCACCGCGGGGAAGAACACTGAAGCTTTCTTT.

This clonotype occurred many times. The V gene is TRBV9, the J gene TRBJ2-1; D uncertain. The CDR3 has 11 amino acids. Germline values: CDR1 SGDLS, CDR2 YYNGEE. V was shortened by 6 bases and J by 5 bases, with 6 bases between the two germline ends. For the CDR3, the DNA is TGTGCCAGCAAGAATAACAATGAGCAGTTCTTC. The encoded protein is CASKNNNEQFF. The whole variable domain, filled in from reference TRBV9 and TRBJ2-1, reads DSGVTQTPKHLITATGQRVTLRCSPRSGDLSVYWYQQSLDQGLQFLIQYYNGEERAKGNILERFSAQQFPDLHSELNLSSLELGDSALYFCASKNNNEQFFGPGTRLTVL.

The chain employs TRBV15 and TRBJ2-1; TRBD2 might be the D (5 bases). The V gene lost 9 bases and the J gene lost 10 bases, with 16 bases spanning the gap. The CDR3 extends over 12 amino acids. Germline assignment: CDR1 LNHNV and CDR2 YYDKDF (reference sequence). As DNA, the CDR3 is TGTGCCACGGACTCGGGTCATACCGAGCAGTTCTTC. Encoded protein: CATDSGHTEQFF.

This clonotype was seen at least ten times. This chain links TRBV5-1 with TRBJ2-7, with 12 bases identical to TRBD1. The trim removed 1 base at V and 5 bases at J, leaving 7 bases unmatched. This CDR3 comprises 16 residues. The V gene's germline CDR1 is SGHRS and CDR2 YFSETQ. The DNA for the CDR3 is TGCGCCAGCAGCTTGTACCGGGACAGGGGGCCCCACGAGCAGTACTTC. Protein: CASSLYRDRGPHEQYF.

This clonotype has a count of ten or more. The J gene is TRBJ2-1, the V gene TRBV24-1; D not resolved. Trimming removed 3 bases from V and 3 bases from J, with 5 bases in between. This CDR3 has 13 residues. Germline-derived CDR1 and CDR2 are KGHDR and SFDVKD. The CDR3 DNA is TGTGCCACCAGTGATCTATACTACAATGAGCAGTTCTTC. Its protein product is CATSDLYYNEQFF.

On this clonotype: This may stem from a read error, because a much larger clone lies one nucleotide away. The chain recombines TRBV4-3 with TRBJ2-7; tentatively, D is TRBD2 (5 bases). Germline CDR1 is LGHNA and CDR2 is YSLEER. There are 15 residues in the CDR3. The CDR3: CASRQDLGSSYEQYF. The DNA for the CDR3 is TGCGCCAGCCGCCAAGATCTGGGGAGCTCCTACGAGCAGTACTTC.

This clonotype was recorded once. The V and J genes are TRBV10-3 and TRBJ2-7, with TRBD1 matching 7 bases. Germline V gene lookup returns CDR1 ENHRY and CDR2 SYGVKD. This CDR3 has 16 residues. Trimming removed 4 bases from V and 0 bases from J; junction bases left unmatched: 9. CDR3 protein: CAISVPGTVTSYEQYF. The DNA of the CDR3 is TGTGCCATCAGTGTACCCGGGACAGTGACCTCCTACGAGCAGTACTTC.

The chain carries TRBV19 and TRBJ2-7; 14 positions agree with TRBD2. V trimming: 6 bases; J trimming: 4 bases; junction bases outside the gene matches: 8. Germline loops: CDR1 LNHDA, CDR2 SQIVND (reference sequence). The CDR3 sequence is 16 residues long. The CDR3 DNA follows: TGTGCCAGTAGCATGACTAGCGGGAGGGAGAGGTACGAGCAGTACTTC. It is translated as CASSMTSGRERYEQYF.

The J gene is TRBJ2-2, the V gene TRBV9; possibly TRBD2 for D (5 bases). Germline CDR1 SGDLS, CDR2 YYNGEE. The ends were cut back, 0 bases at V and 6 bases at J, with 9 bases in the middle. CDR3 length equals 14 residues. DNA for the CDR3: TGTGCCAGCAGCGTAGGTGGGAGCTCCGGGGAGCTGTTTTTT. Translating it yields CASSVGGSSGELFF.

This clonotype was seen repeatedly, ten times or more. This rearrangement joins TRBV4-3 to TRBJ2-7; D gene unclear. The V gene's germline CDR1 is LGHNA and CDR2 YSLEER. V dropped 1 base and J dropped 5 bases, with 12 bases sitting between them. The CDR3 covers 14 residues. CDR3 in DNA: TGCGCCAGCAGCCAAGTATGGGTTGGGAACGAGCAGTACTTC. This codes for CASSQVWVGNEQYF.